A selection of T cell receptor beta chains follows, all from one sample in a study of Graves' ophthalmopathy and Graves' hyperthyroidism. Each CDR3 protein is one row after TCRdb ran MiXCR on the multiplex PCR reads. The profile shows 150,000 to 200,000 distinct CDR3 sequences, 39% of them singletons. Sequencing was carried out using peripheral blood. Source of these receptors: a man aged 30-40 years with Graves' ophthalmopathy. CDR3s include the opening cysteine and the closing phenylalanine or tryptophan. Fields, in order: clone size, J gene, V gene, D gene, CDR3 DNA, CDR3 protein. The D gene is left open where the match is weak. Expanded clones are given a class, and other clones once, few, many or no size at all.

clone size: many; J gene: TRBJ2-1; V gene: TRBV11-2; D gene: .; CDR3 DNA: TGTGCCAGCGGGCGCGGCCCCAGCTCCTACAATGAGCAGTTCTTC; CDR3 protein: CASGRGPSSYNEQFF
clone size: .; J gene: TRBJ2-7; V gene: TRBV20-1; D gene: .; CDR3 DNA: TGCAGTGCTTTAAGACCGGGCCCGAAGGGCAACGAGCAGTACTTC; CDR3 protein: CSALRPGPKGNEQYF
clone size: .; J gene: TRBJ1-5; V gene: TRBV6-1; D gene: TRBD1; CDR3 DNA: TGTGCCAGCAGACCCGGGACAGGGGATTATAGCAATCAGCCCCAGCATTTT; CDR3 protein: CASRPGTGDYSNQPQHF
clone size: many; J gene: TRBJ1-2; V gene: TRBV9; D gene: .; CDR3 DNA: TGTGCCAGCAGCGTACGGGGTGTAGCGGGATCTGGAGGCTACACCTTC; CDR3 protein: CASSVRGVAGSGGYTF
clone size: many; J gene: TRBJ1-1; V gene: TRBV29-1; D gene: .; CDR3 DNA: TGCAGCGACACTGCCGGGGCTTTCTTT; CDR3 protein: CSDTAGAFF
clone size: .; J gene: TRBJ1-2; V gene: TRBV27; D gene: .; CDR3 DNA: TGTGCCAGCAGTTTATCAGGAGGGGGTAATGGCTACACCTTC; CDR3 protein: CASSLSGGGNGYTF
clone size: once; J gene: TRBJ2-2; V gene: TRBV15; D gene: .; CDR3 DNA: TGTGCCACCAGGGCCCGGGACTTGAACACCGGGGAGCTGTTTTTT; CDR3 protein: CATRARDLNTGELFF
clone size: .; J gene: TRBJ2-7; V gene: TRBV6-5; D gene: .; CDR3 DNA: TGTGCCAGCAGTTACTCGTCAGGGACAAACGAGCAGTACTTC; CDR3 protein: CASSYSSGTNEQYF
clone size: many; J gene: TRBJ1-1; V gene: TRBV5-1; D gene: .; CDR3 DNA: TGCGCCAGCAGCGAGGACATCAACACTGAAGCTTTCTTT; CDR3 protein: CASSEDINTEAFF
clone size: many; J gene: TRBJ1-5; V gene: TRBV6-2/TRBV6-3; D gene: TRBD1; CDR3 DNA: TGTGCCAGCGGAGGTGGCGGAGGGGGCGGCAATCAGCCCCAGCATTTT; CDR3 protein: CASGGGGGGGNQPQHF
clone size: many; J gene: TRBJ1-5; V gene: TRBV6-5; D gene: .; CDR3 DNA: TGTGCCAGCAAAACGTCAGGGGGCAATCAGCCCCAGCATTTT; CDR3 protein: CASKTSGGNQPQHF
clone size: .; J gene: TRBJ2-5; V gene: TRBV6-1; D gene: TRBD2; CDR3 DNA: TGTGCCAGCAGTGATTTGGCGGGAGGCGGGGAGACCCAGTACTTC; CDR3 protein: CASSDLAGGGETQYF
clone size: many; J gene: TRBJ2-7; V gene: TRBV9; D gene: TRBD2; CDR3 DNA: TGTGCCAGCAGCGGACGTAGCGGGGGGTCCTACGAGCAGTACTTC; CDR3 protein: CASSGRSGGSYEQYF
clone size: many; J gene: TRBJ1-1; V gene: TRBV12-3/TRBV12-4; D gene: .; CDR3 DNA: TGTGCCAGCAGTTTGCAGGGGCTGGACACTGAAGCTTTCTTT; CDR3 protein: CASSLQGLDTEAFF
clone size: many; J gene: TRBJ1-1; V gene: TRBV30; D gene: .; CDR3 DNA: TGTGCCTGGAGTATTGGCAGCAGCCTTATGAACACTGAAGCTTTCTTT; CDR3 protein: CAWSIGSSLMNTEAFF
clone size: many; J gene: TRBJ1-1; V gene: TRBV27; D gene: .; CDR3 DNA: TGTGCCAGCGCAGACAGTCTGAACACTGAAGCTTTCTTT; CDR3 protein: CASADSLNTEAFF
clone size: few; J gene: TRBJ1-2; V gene: TRBV28; D gene: .; CDR3 DNA: TGTGCCAGCAGTTTCGCTTTGGGGGCTAACTATGGCTACACCTTC; CDR3 protein: CASSFALGANYGYTF
clone size: many; J gene: TRBJ2-4; V gene: TRBV12-3/TRBV12-4; D gene: TRBD2; CDR3 DNA: TGTGCCAGCAGTTTCGGTGCGGGGGACCAAAACATTCAGTACTTC; CDR3 protein: CASSFGAGDQNIQYF
clone size: .; J gene: TRBJ1-2; V gene: TRBV6-1; D gene: .; CDR3 DNA: TGTGCCAGCAGACCCCGGGATAACGGCTACACCTTC; CDR3 protein: CASRPRDNGYTF
clone size: many; J gene: TRBJ2-6; V gene: TRBV6-2/TRBV6-3; D gene: TRBD2; CDR3 DNA: TGTGCCAGCAGTTACGGGCTAGCGGGAGACTCTGGGGCCAACGTCCTGACTTTC; CDR3 protein: CASSYGLAGDSGANVLTF
clone size: many; J gene: TRBJ2-2; V gene: TRBV30; D gene: TRBD2; CDR3 DNA: TGTGCCTGGAGACGGACTAGCGGAGTGAACACCGGGGAGCTGTTTTTT; CDR3 protein: CAWRRTSGVNTGELFF
clone size: .; J gene: TRBJ2-7; V gene: TRBV20-1; D gene: .; CDR3 DNA: TGCAGTGCTAGAGAGGAAGAGCGAGACCGCTACGAGCAGTACTTC; CDR3 protein: CSAREEERDRYEQYF
clone size: .; J gene: TRBJ1-5; V gene: TRBV6-5; D gene: .; CDR3 DNA: TGTGCCAGCAGTTCAGGGATTAATCAGCCCCAGCATTTT; CDR3 protein: CASSSGINQPQHF
clone size: once; J gene: TRBJ1-3; V gene: TRBV28; D gene: .; CDR3 DNA: TGTGCCAGCTCCCGGGGCCTCTCTGGAAACACCATATATTTT; CDR3 protein: CASSRGLSGNTIYF
clone size: many; J gene: TRBJ2-5; V gene: TRBV20-1; D gene: .; CDR3 DNA: TGCAGTGGGATGACCTCGGGTAATGAGGTAGAGACCCAGTACTTC; CDR3 protein: CSGMTSGNEVETQYF
clone size: many; J gene: TRBJ2-5; V gene: TRBV6-5; D gene: .; CDR3 DNA: TGTGCCAGCAGAACGGACGGACCCTCGGAGACCCAGTACTTC; CDR3 protein: CASRTDGPSETQYF
clone size: many; J gene: TRBJ2-5; V gene: TRBV2; D gene: .; CDR3 DNA: TGTGCCAGCCGACAGAGACAAGAGACCCAGTACTTC; CDR3 protein: CASRQRQETQYF
clone size: many; J gene: TRBJ1-5; V gene: TRBV6-2/TRBV6-3; D gene: .; CDR3 DNA: TGTGCCAGCAGCCGTAATACGGATCAGCCCCAGCATTTT; CDR3 protein: CASSRNTDQPQHF
clone size: .; J gene: TRBJ2-7; V gene: TRBV6-2/TRBV6-3; D gene: .; CDR3 DNA: TGTGCCAGCAGTCGACACGGGGCCGGAGACTACGAGCAGTACTTC; CDR3 protein: CASSRHGAGDYEQYF
clone size: .; J gene: TRBJ2-7; V gene: TRBV28; D gene: .; CDR3 DNA: TGTGCCACCGAGAACCCCCGTTACGAGCAGTACTTC; CDR3 protein: CATENPRYEQYF
clone size: many; J gene: TRBJ1-2; V gene: TRBV20-1; D gene: TRBD1; CDR3 DNA: TGCAGTGCTTCAACGGACAGGGGGGTACATGGCTACACCTTC; CDR3 protein: CSASTDRGVHGYTF
clone size: many; J gene: TRBJ1-5; V gene: TRBV28; D gene: .; CDR3 DNA: TGTGCCAGCAGCCGACCCGTTTATAGCAATCAGCCCCAGCATTTT; CDR3 protein: CASSRPVYSNQPQHF
clone size: few; J gene: TRBJ2-5; V gene: TRBV6-1; D gene: .; CDR3 DNA: TGTGCCAGCAGTGGGGTAGAGGAGACCCAGTACTTC; CDR3 protein: CASSGVEETQYF
clone size: once; J gene: TRBJ2-7; V gene: TRBV6-5; D gene: TRBD2; CDR3 DNA: TGTGCCAGCAGGTTAGCGGGGGCGGTCTACGAGCAGTACTTC; CDR3 protein: CASRLAGAVYEQYF
clone size: many; J gene: TRBJ1-5; V gene: TRBV18; D gene: TRBD1; CDR3 DNA: TGTGCCAGCTCACTTACAGGGGGCGCAGATCAGCCCCAGCATTTT; CDR3 protein: CASSLTGGADQPQHF
clone size: many; J gene: TRBJ1-1; V gene: TRBV12-3/TRBV12-4; D gene: .; CDR3 DNA: TGTGCCAGCAGCCGGGAGGGAGCTGAAGCTTTCTTT; CDR3 protein: CASSREGAEAFF
clone size: .; J gene: TRBJ1-2; V gene: TRBV7-8; D gene: .; CDR3 DNA: TGTGCCAGCAGCGCAGAGCCAGCCTATGGCTACACCTTC; CDR3 protein: CASSAEPAYGYTF
clone size: many; J gene: TRBJ2-1; V gene: TRBV20-1; D gene: TRBD2; CDR3 DNA: TGCAGTGCGACGGGACTAGCGGACAATGAGCAGTTCTTC; CDR3 protein: CSATGLADNEQFF
clone size: many; J gene: TRBJ2-2; V gene: TRBV19; D gene: TRBD2; CDR3 DNA: TGTGCCAGCATCCTAGCGGTTAATACCGGGGAGCTGTTTTTT; CDR3 protein: CASILAVNTGELFF
clone size: .; J gene: TRBJ2-2; V gene: TRBV6-1; D gene: .; CDR3 DNA: TGTGCCAGCAGTGAAGCGCGGCTACTCAGGGAGCTGTTTTTT; CDR3 protein: CASSEARLLRELFF
clone size: .; J gene: TRBJ2-7; V gene: TRBV6-1; D gene: .; CDR3 DNA: TGTGCCAGCAGTGAAGAAGGGGCGGGAACGCCCTACGAGCAGTACTTC; CDR3 protein: CASSEEGAGTPYEQYF
clone size: many; J gene: TRBJ2-5; V gene: TRBV12-3/TRBV12-4; D gene: .; CDR3 DNA: TGTGCCAGCAGGAAGGGGGGAAAAGAGACCCAGTACTTC; CDR3 protein: CASRKGGKETQYF
clone size: many; J gene: TRBJ2-7; V gene: TRBV4-1; D gene: .; CDR3 DNA: TGCGCCAGCAGCCAAGTCGCGGCAGCCTACGAGCAGTACTTC; CDR3 protein: CASSQVAAAYEQYF
clone size: many; J gene: TRBJ2-7; V gene: TRBV29-1; D gene: .; CDR3 DNA: TGCAGTGCGATGGACTACGAGCAGTACTTC; CDR3 protein: CSAMDYEQYF
clone size: many; J gene: TRBJ2-7; V gene: TRBV15; D gene: .; CDR3 DNA: TGTGCCACCAGCAGAGGGGGGGACTACGAGCAGTACTTC; CDR3 protein: CATSRGGDYEQYF
clone size: .; J gene: TRBJ1-2; V gene: TRBV6-1; D gene: TRBD1; CDR3 DNA: TGTGCCAGCACCCCCCTCGTTCAGGGGGGCCATGGCTACACCTTC; CDR3 protein: CASTPLVQGGHGYTF
clone size: few; J gene: TRBJ2-7; V gene: TRBV4-3; D gene: .; CDR3 DNA: TGCGCCAGCAGCCAAGTTTCGGGCAGGAGCTCCTACGAGCAGTACTTC; CDR3 protein: CASSQVSGRSSYEQYF
clone size: .; J gene: TRBJ1-2; V gene: TRBV6-1; D gene: TRBD1; CDR3 DNA: TGTGCCAGCAGTGATGGACAGGCGCTAGCTAACTATGGCTACACCTTC; CDR3 protein: CASSDGQALANYGYTF
clone size: few; J gene: TRBJ2-5; V gene: TRBV6-1; D gene: TRBD1; CDR3 DNA: TGTGCCACCGGTACATTTCGGGACAGGGGGCTTGGAGAGACCCAGTACTTC; CDR3 protein: CATGTFRDRGLGETQYF
clone size: many; J gene: TRBJ1-5; V gene: TRBV30; D gene: TRBD1; CDR3 DNA: TGTGCCTGGAGTGGACAGGGGGTGAGCAATCAGCCCCAGCATTTT; CDR3 protein: CAWSGQGVSNQPQHF
clone size: medium-sized; J gene: TRBJ1-1; V gene: TRBV12-3/TRBV12-4; D gene: .; CDR3 DNA: TGTGCCAGCAGTTTAGCAGGGGACACTGAAGCTTTCTTT; CDR3 protein: CASSLAGDTEAFF
clone size: few; J gene: TRBJ2-7; V gene: TRBV7-9; D gene: .; CDR3 DNA: TGTGCCAGCACCCAAGACTTCTACGAGCAGTACTTC; CDR3 protein: CASTQDFYEQYF
clone size: many; J gene: TRBJ2-2; V gene: TRBV20-1; D gene: TRBD2; CDR3 DNA: TGCAGTGCTAGGAAACCCGGAGCGGGGGACACCGGGGAGCTGTTTTTT; CDR3 protein: CSARKPGAGDTGELFF
clone size: .; J gene: TRBJ2-5; V gene: TRBV6-1; D gene: .; CDR3 DNA: TGTGCCAGCAGTCCACCTAATAGAGGCCGTGAGACCCAGTACTTC; CDR3 protein: CASSPPNRGRETQYF
clone size: many; J gene: TRBJ1-5; V gene: TRBV6-4; D gene: .; CDR3 DNA: TGTGCCAGCAGACCATCAGCGGGATTTTTTTCCCATAGCAATCAGCCCCAGCATTTT; CDR3 protein: CASRPSAGFFSHSNQPQHF
clone size: many; J gene: TRBJ2-2; V gene: TRBV28; D gene: TRBD2; CDR3 DNA: TGTGCCAGCGTAAGCGGGAGGGGAAACACCGGGGAGCTGTTTTTT; CDR3 protein: CASVSGRGNTGELFF
clone size: .; J gene: TRBJ1-2; V gene: TRBV12-3/TRBV12-4; D gene: TRBD1; CDR3 DNA: TGTGCCAGCAAGCAAGGGACAGGGGATGGCTACACCTTC; CDR3 protein: CASKQGTGDGYTF
clone size: .; J gene: TRBJ1-1; V gene: TRBV7-9; D gene: .; CDR3 DNA: TGTGCCAGCAGCTTTCGGGAGGACACTGAAGCTTTCTTT; CDR3 protein: CASSFREDTEAFF
clone size: many; J gene: TRBJ1-3; V gene: TRBV12-3/TRBV12-4; D gene: .; CDR3 DNA: TGTGCCAGCAGTCTCGTTGGAAACACCATATATTTT; CDR3 protein: CASSLVGNTIYF
clone size: many; J gene: TRBJ2-5; V gene: TRBV28; D gene: .; CDR3 DNA: TGTGCCAGCAGTTTATGGGGAGGACACCAAGAGACCCAGTACTTC; CDR3 protein: CASSLWGGHQETQYF